The 29 T cell receptor beta chains reported below all come from one sample, sequenced in a study of OX40 agonist ivuxolimab in advanced cancers. The assay was immunoSEQ multiplex PCR, and TCRdb's table has in-frame clones only and misses some. Of about 98,000 clones listed, around 90% were seen once; the top ten hold about 0.5%. The sample was CD4+ or CD8+ T cells sorted from blood, taken in a trial of the OX40 agonist ivuxolimab. These TCRs come from an adult with an advanced solid tumor such as melanoma, head and neck, liver or kidney cancer.

The rearrangement uses TRBV7-2 and TRBJ2-1, with 11 bases identical to TRBD1. With 5 bases clipped from V and 5 bases from J, the junction kept 17 bases outside the gene matches. The germline V gene has CDR1 SGHTA and CDR2 FQGNSA. CDR3 length equals 19 residues. CDR3 protein: CASSPFRDRGNTRDNEQFF. The CDR3 coding sequence is TGTGCCAGCAGCCCATTTCGGGACAGGGGGAATACTCGAGACAATGAGCAGTTCTTC.

The rearrangement uses TRBV11-2 and TRBJ1-1, with unresolved D. The V gene's germline CDR1 is SGHAT and CDR2 FQNNGV. The germline V and J ends were trimmed by 1 base and 5 bases, with 8 bases remaining between them. The CDR3 sequence is 13 residues long. CDR3: CASSLVPGTEAFF. CDR3 bases: TGTGCCAGCAGCTTAGTGCCGGGTACTGAAGCTTTCTTT.

The gene calls are TRBV5-4 and TRBJ1-2; D is possibly TRBD1 (6 bases). Germline CDR1 and CDR2: SGHNT and YYREEE (reference sequence). CDR3 length: 15 residues. V was shortened by 4 bases and J by 1 base, with 14 bases between the two germline ends. The CDR3 region has the DNA TGTGCCAGCAGCCGTCGGGGGGCCTATAACTATGGCTACACCTTC. Translating gives CASSRRGAYNYGYTF. The full variable domain, with the rest looked up from reference TRBV5-4 and TRBJ1-2, is ETGVTQSPTHLIKTRGQQVTLRCSSQSGHNTVSWYQQALGQGPQFIFQYYREEENGRGNFPPRFSGLQFPNYSSELNVNALELDDSALYLCASSRRGAYNYGYTFGSGTRLTVV.

This rearrangement joins TRBV11-1 to TRBJ2-1; TRBD2 matches at 8 bases. V lost 3 bases, J lost 4 bases, and 8 bases stayed unmatched. The CDR3 is 16 residues long. From germline, CDR1 is SGHAT and CDR2 FQDESV (reference sequence). Here the CDR3 reads CASSFGRSSGYNEQFF. The CDR3 DNA reads TGTGCCAGCAGCTTTGGTCGGTCTAGCGGGTACAATGAGCAGTTCTTC. The complete variable domain, with remaining parts taken from reference TRBV11-1 and TRBJ2-1, reads EAEVAQSPRYKITEKSQAVAFWCDPISGHATLYWYRQILGQGPELLVQFQDESVVDDSQLPKDRFSAERLKGVDSTLKIQPAELGDSAMYLCASSFGRSSGYNEQFFGPGTRLTVL.

This rearrangement joins TRBV29-1 to TRBJ1-1; no clear D. Trimming stripped 7 bases from V and 3 bases from J, with 12 bases between. Germline CDR1 and CDR2: SQVTM and ANQGSEA. The CDR3 has 12 amino acids. The CDR3 region is CSAGGSYTEAFF. DNA of the CDR3: TGCAGCGCCGGAGGGAGTTACACTGAAGCTTTCTTT.

V and J are TRBV9 and TRBJ2-1; D ambiguous. The V end was cut by 0 bases, the J end by 0 bases, with 7 bases between. Germline V lookup: CDR1 SGDLS, CDR2 YYNGEE. The CDR3 is 15 residues long. The CDR3 protein is CASSVGHSSYNEQFF. CDR3 sequence (DNA): TGTGCCAGCAGCGTAGGTCACAGCTCCTACAATGAGCAGTTCTTC.

This rearrangement joins TRBV6-5 to TRBJ2-5; possibly TRBD1 for D (6 bases). Germline V lookup: CDR1 MNHEY, CDR2 SVGAGI. Trimming cost V 6 bases and J 3 bases, with 11 bases left between them. This CDR3 spans 13 amino acids. The CDR3 DNA reads TGTGCCAGCAGAACAGGGTGGGAAGAGACCCAGTACTTC. Its protein is CASRTGWEETQYF.

The V and J genes are TRBV9 and TRBJ2-1; 9 nucleotides align to TRBD2. CDR1 SGDLS and CDR2 YYNGEE come from the germline V gene. The CDR3 length is 15 residues. Trimming at V came to 6 bases and at J to 1 base, leaving 5 bases not matched to a gene. CDR3 nucleotide sequence: TGTGCCAGCACCTCAGCGGGGGGTTCCTACAATGAGCAGTTCTTC. Translation: CASTSAGGSYNEQFF.

The rearrangement joins TRBV7-9 to TRBJ1-1; no clear D. V lost 5 bases to trimming and J lost 1 base, with 8 bases between them. The CDR3 has 13 residues. Per the germline V gene, CDR1 is SEHNR and CDR2 is FQNEAQ (reference sequence). The chain's CDR3 is CASSLTQNTEAFF. DNA for the CDR3: TGTGCCAGCAGCCTGACACAGAACACTGAAGCTTTCTTT.

The chain combines TRBV7-6 with TRBJ2-3; the match to TRBD2 covers 10 bases. The V gene's germline CDR1 is SGHVS and CDR2 FNYEAQ. V shed 3 bases and J 2 bases; nucleotides not matched to a gene: 8. The CDR3 totals 17 residues. The CDR3 region is CASSLLSGGDYTDTQYF. The CDR3 DNA reads as TGTGCCAGCAGCTTGCTCAGCGGGGGGGATTACACAGATACGCAGTATTTT.

This clone was seen once. The rearrangement uses TRBV27 and TRBJ2-2; TRBD2 might be the D (5 bases). The CDR3 loop spans 14 amino acids. The germline gives CDR1 MNHEY, CDR2 SMNVEV (reference sequence). Deletions cut 7 bases from V and 8 bases from J, with 17 bases between. Here the CDR3 reads CASKTGRGSGELFF. CDR3 nucleotide sequence: TGTGCCAGCAAGACGGGGAGAGGATCTGGGGAGCTGTTTTTT.

The chain carries TRBV7-2 and TRBJ1-6; 9 bases align to TRBD1. V lost 5 bases to trimming and J lost 7 bases; unmatched junction nucleotides: 9. CDR3 length equals 16 residues. In germline, CDR1 is SGHTA, CDR2 FQGNSA. The CDR3 bases are TGTGCCAGCAGCCCAAGGGACAGGGAGATCAATTCACCCCTCCACTTT. This codes for CASSPRDREINSPLHF.

This clone was counted once. The chain combines TRBV28 with TRBJ1-1; unclear D gene. Germline values: CDR1 MDHEN, CDR2 SYDVKM. The CDR3 extends over 13 amino acids. V lost 1 base, J lost 3 bases, and 6 bases lay in between. The CDR3 sequence is CASSLSQDTEAFF. For the CDR3, the DNA is TGTGCCAGCAGTTTATCCCAAGACACTGAAGCTTTCTTT.

The chain employs TRBV11-1 and TRBJ1-1; D remains unclear. V lost 2 bases to trimming and J lost 2 bases, with 6 bases between them. The germline CDR1 and CDR2 sequences are SGHAT and FQDESV (reference sequence). The CDR3 sequence is 13 residues long. CDR3 coding DNA: TGTGCCAGCAGCTTACACCCCAACACTGAAGCTTTCTTT. Its translation: CASSLHPNTEAFF.

This clone is a singleton in its sample. The chain carries TRBV6-6 and TRBJ2-1; TRBD2 aligns across 7 bases. Germline loops: CDR1 MNHNY, CDR2 SVGAGI (reference sequence). CDR3 length: 16 residues. Trimming cost V 7 bases and J 4 bases; bases outside gene matches: 13. CDR3 residues: CASTPRLVGGYNEQFF. The CDR3 region has the DNA TGTGCCAGCACCCCACGGCTAGTGGGGGGGTACAATGAGCAGTTCTTC.

The chain recombines TRBV9 with TRBJ2-3; D call uncertain. The V gene lost 0 bases and the J gene lost 5 bases, with 10 bases spanning the gap. Germline CDR1 is SGDLS and CDR2 is YYNGEE. The CDR3 extends over 14 amino acids. CDR3 sequence reads: CASSVAQREDTQYF. DNA for the CDR3: TGTGCCAGCAGCGTAGCTCAAAGGGAAGATACGCAGTATTTT.

Here the CDR3 reads CASSFYRAGETQYF. Here the CDR3 DNA reads TGTGCCAGCAGCTTTTACAGGGCTGGGGAGACCCAGTACTTC. V and J are TRBV7-2 and TRBJ2-5; weak D call: TRBD1 (6 bases). CDR1 is SGHTA, CDR2 FQGNSA, per germline. Trimming removed 3 bases at V and 5 bases at J, with 13 bases between. The CDR3 has 14 amino acids. The entire variable domain, with the rest obtained from reference TRBV7-2 and TRBJ2-5, is as follows: GAGVSQSPSNKVTEKGKDVELRCDPISGHTALYWYRQSLGQGLEFLIYFQGNSAPDKSGLPSDRFSAERTGGSVSTLTIQRTQQEDSAVYLCASSFYRAGETQYFGPGTRLLVL.

V usage is TRBV5-1 and J usage is TRBJ2-1; 10 bases fit TRBD1. This CDR3 has 17 amino acids. Germline loops: CDR1 SGHRS, CDR2 YFSETQ. After removal of 4 bases from V and 8 bases from J, the junction contained 15 bases not matched to a gene. The chain's CDR3 is CASSGIPGTGDSYEQFF. The CDR3 nucleotides read TGCGCCAGCAGCGGGATTCCCGGGACAGGGGATAGTTATGAGCAGTTCTTC.

This clone was seen more than once but under ten times. The genes are TRBV7-9 and TRBJ1-2; D is possibly TRBD1 (5 bases). Trimming removed 5 bases at V and 7 bases at J, with 14 bases between. The germline V gene has CDR1 SEHNR and CDR2 FQNEAQ (reference sequence). The CDR3 extends over 13 amino acids. CDR3 protein: CASSQSLGGGYTF. CDR3 in DNA: TGTGCCAGCAGCCAGAGCCTCGGGGGTGGCTACACCTTC.

This clone was counted between two and nine times. The chain carries TRBV6-5 and TRBJ1-1, with 10 bases matching TRBD1. Trimming took 6 bases from V and 5 from J; bases not matched to a gene: 3. Germline V gene lookup returns CDR1 MNHEY and CDR2 SVGAGI. This CDR3 is 13 amino acids long. In nucleotides, the CDR3 is TGTGCCAGCAGCAGACAGGGGGCGACTGAAGCTTTCTTT. Its translation is CASSRQGATEAFF.

The chain couples TRBV29-1 to TRBJ2-5; tentatively, D is TRBD2 (6 bases). The CDR3 is made up of 14 amino acids. The germline gives CDR1 SQVTM, CDR2 ANQGSEA. V dropped 7 bases and J dropped 5 bases, with 20 bases sitting between them. CDR3 DNA: TGCAGCGCTGCGGGGCCAGGGAGCCGGGAGACCCAGTACTTC. As protein: CSAAGPGSRETQYF.

This chain connects TRBV18 to TRBJ2-3; possible D gene TRBD2, 6 bases. The CDR3 extends over 14 amino acids. The germline V gene encodes CDR1 KGHSH and CDR2 LQKENI. V shed 3 bases and J shed 2 bases, with 9 bases lying between them. The CDR3 here is CASSPVAATDTQYF. The DNA of the CDR3 is TGTGCCAGCTCACCCGTAGCGGCCACAGATACGCAGTATTTT. The whole variable domain, filled in from reference TRBV18 and TRBJ2-3, reads NAGVMQNPRHLVRRRGQEARLRCSPMKGHSHVYWYRQLPEEGLKFMVYLQKENIIDESGMPKERFSAEFPKEGPSILRIQQVVRGDSAAYFCASSPVAATDTQYFGPGTRLTVL.

The chain uses TRBV6-4 and TRBJ2-2; 9 bases fit TRBD1. CDR1 is MRHNA, CDR2 SNTAGT, per germline. J gave up 7 bases and V 7 bases, and 7 bases lay outside the gene matches. The CDR3 consists of 14 residues. CDR3 residues: CASMTTGGHGELFF. CDR3 nucleotides: TGTGCCAGCATGACCACAGGGGGCCACGGGGAGCTGTTTTTT.

This chain joins TRBV28 and TRBJ1-2; D may be TRBD1 (5 bases). CDR1 and CDR2 from the germline V gene are MDHEN and SYDVKM. V was trimmed by 8 bases and J by 4 bases, leaving 11 bases between them. CDR3 length: 12 amino acids. The CDR3 nucleotides read TGTGCCAGCTACATCAGGGCCTATGGCTACACCTTC. This codes for CASYIRAYGYTF.

In this sample, this clone turned up once. The V and J genes are TRBV5-1 and TRBJ2-5; maybe TRBD1 (5 bases). From germline, CDR1 is SGHRS and CDR2 YFSETQ. The V end was cut by 1 base, the J end by 4 bases, with 17 bases between. This CDR3 is built from 16 residues. The CDR3 is CASSLTQGGFGETQYF. The DNA for the CDR3 is TGCGCCAGCAGCTTGACGCAGGGTGGGTTCGGAGAGACCCAGTACTTC.

V and J are TRBV7-3 and TRBJ2-2; D ambiguous. Germline V gene data show CDR1 as SGHTA and CDR2 as FQGTGA. This CDR3 comprises 14 residues. Trimming shortened V by 6 bases and J by 1 base, and 9 bases separated the two germline ends. CDR3 DNA sequence: TGTGCCAGCAGGGTGGGCCTGAACACCGGGGAGCTGTTTTTT. This codes for CASRVGLNTGELFF.

With regard to this clone: The conserved final phenylalanine or tryptophan is absent from the CDR3, which likely points to a read error. The chain recombines TRBV6-5 with TRBJ1-6, with 7 bases matching TRBD1. The germline V gene has CDR1 MNHEY and CDR2 SVGAGI. The J segment lost 9 bases and the V segment lost 0 bases, leaving 5 bases of the junction unmatched. CDR3 size: 15 residues. The CDR3 DNA reads TGTGCCAGCAGTTACTCGAACAGGGGAGGTTCACCCCTCCACCTT. Protein sequence: CASSYSNRGGSPLHL.

The V and J genes are TRBV4-2 and TRBJ1-4; D unclear. Trimming took 1 base from V and 5 from J, leaving 5 bases between them. CDR3 length: 13 residues. Germline values: CDR1 LGHNA, CDR2 YNFKEQ. CDR3 sequence (DNA): TGTGCCAGCAGCCAAGTAAAGAATGAAAAACTGTTTTTT. This encodes CASSQVKNEKLFF.

This chain joins TRBV5-1 and TRBJ2-3, with 9 bases fitting TRBD1. This CDR3 is built from 13 residues. CDR1 and CDR2 (germline): SGHRS, YFSETQ. V trimming: 4 bases; J trimming: 4 bases; junction bases outside the gene matches: 1. The DNA for the CDR3 is TGCGCCAGCAGCAGGACAGGGGCAGATACGCAGTATTTT. Translating gives CASSRTGADTQYF. The variable domain in full, with the rest retrieved from reference TRBV5-1 and TRBJ2-3, is KAGVTQTPRYLIKTRGQQVTLSCSPISGHRSVSWYQQTPGQGLQFLFEYFSETQRNKGNFPGRFSGRQFSNSRSEMNVSTLELGDSALYLCASSRTGADTQYFGPGTRLTVL.